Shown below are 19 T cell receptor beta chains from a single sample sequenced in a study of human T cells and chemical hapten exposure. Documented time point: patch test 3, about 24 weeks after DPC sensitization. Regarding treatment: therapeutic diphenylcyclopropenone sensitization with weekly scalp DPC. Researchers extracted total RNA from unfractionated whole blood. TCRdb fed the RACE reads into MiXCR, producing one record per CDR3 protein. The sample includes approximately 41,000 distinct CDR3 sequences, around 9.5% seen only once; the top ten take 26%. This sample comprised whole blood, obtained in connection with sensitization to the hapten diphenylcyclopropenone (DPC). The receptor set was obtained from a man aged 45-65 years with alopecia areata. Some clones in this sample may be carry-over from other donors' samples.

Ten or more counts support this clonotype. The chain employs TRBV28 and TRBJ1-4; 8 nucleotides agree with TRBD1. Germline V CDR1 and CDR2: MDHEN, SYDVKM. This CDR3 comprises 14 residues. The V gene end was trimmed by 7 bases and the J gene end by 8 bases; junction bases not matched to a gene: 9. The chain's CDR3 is CASTFVDRGEKLFF. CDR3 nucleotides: TGTGCCAGCACCTTTGTAGACAGGGGAGAAAAACTGTTTTTT.

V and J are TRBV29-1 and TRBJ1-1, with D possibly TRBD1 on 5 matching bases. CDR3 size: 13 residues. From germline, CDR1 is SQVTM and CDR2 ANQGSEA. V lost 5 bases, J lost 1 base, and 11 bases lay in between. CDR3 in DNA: TGCAGCGTTATTTCAGGGTCGAACACTGAAGCTTTCTTT. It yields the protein CSVISGSNTEAFF.

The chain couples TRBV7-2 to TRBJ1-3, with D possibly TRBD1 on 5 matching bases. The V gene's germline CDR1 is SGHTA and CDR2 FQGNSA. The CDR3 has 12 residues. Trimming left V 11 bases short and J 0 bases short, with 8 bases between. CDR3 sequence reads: CAGGDSGNTIYF. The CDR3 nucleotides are TGTGCCGGAGGGGACTCTGGAAACACCATATATTTT.

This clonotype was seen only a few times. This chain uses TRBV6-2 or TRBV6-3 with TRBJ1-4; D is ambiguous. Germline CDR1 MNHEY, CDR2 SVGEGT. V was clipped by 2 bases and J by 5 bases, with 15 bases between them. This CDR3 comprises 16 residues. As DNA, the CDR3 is TGTGCCAGCAGTTACACAGCCGGGAGGCAAAATGAAAAACTGTTTTTT. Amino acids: CASSYTAGRQNEKLFF.

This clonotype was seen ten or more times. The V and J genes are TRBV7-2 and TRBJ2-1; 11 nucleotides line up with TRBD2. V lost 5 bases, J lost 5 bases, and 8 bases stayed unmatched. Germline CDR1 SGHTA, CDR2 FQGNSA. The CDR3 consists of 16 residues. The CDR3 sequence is CASSPAPGLADNEQFF. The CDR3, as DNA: TGTGCCAGCAGCCCGGCTCCGGGACTAGCGGACAATGAGCAGTTCTTC. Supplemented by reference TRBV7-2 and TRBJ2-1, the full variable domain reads GAGVSQSPSNKVTEKGKDVELRCDPISGHTALYWYRQSLGQGLEFLIYFQGNSAPDKSGLPSDRFSAERTGGSVSTLTIQRTQQEDSAVYLCASSPAPGLADNEQFFGPGTRLTVL.

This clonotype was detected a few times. CDR3 region: CSALGTGTFF. DNA of the CDR3: TGCAGCGCCCTGGGGACAGGGACTTTCTTT. The chain joins TRBV29-1 to TRBJ1-1; 9 bases line up with TRBD1. Germline V gene data show CDR1 as SQVTM and CDR2 as ANQGSEA. The V segment lost 7 bases and the J segment 12 bases; nucleotides outside the gene matches: 6. The CDR3 contains 10 residues.

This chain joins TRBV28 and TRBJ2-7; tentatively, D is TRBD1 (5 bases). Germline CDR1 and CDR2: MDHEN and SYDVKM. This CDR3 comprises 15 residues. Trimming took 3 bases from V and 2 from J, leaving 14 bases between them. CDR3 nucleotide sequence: TGTGCCAGCAGTTTGGTAGGGGCGCAGACCTACGAGCAGTACTTC. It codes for CASSLVGAQTYEQYF.

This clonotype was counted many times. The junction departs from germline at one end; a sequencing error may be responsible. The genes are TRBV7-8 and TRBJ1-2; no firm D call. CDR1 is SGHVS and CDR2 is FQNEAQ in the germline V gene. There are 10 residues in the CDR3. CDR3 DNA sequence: TGTGCCAGCAGCTTGGCCGCCGTCGCCTTC. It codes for CASSLAAVAF.

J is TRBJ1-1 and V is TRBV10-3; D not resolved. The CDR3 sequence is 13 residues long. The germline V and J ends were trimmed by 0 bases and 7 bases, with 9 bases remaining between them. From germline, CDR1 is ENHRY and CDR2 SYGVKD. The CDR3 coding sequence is TGTGCCATCAGTGAGTCAACACGGCGTGAAGCTTTCTTT. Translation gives CAISESTRREAFF.

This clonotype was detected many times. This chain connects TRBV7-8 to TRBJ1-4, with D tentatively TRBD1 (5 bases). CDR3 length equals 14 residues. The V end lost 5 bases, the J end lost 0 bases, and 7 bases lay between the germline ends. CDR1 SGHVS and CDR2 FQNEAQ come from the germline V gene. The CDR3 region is CASSLTATNEKLFF. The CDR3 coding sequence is TGTGCCAGCAGCCTGACAGCAACTAATGAAAAACTGTTTTTT.

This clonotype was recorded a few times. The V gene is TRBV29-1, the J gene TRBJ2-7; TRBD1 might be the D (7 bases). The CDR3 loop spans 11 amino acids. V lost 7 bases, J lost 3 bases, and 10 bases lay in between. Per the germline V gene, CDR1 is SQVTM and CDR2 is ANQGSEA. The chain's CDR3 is CSGQGGYEQYF. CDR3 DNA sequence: TGCAGCGGGCAGGGGGGCTACGAGCAGTACTTC.

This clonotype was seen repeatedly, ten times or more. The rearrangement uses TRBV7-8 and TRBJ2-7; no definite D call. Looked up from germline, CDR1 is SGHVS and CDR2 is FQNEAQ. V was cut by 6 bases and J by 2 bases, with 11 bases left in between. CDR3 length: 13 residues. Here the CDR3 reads CASSKSVTYEQYF. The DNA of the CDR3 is TGTGCCAGCAGTAAAAGCGTTACCTACGAGCAGTACTTC.

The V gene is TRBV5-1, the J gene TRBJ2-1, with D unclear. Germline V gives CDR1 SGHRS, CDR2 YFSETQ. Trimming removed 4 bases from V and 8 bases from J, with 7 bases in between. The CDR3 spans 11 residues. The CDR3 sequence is CASSVEHEQFF. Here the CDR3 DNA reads TGCGCCAGCAGCGTAGAACATGAGCAGTTCTTC.

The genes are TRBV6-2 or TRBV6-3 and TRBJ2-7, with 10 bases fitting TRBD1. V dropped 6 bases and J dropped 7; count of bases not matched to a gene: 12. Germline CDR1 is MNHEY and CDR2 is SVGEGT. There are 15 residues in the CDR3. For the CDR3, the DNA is TGTGCCAGCAGCCTCTTGGGACAGGGGTCATGGGAGCAGTACTTC. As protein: CASSLLGQGSWEQYF.

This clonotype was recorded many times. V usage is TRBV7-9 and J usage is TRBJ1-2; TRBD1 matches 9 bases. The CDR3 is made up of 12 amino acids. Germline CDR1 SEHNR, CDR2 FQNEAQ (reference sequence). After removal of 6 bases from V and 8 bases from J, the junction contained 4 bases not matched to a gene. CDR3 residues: CASSTGGKGYTF. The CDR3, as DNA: TGTGCCAGCAGTACAGGGGGCAAAGGCTACACCTTC. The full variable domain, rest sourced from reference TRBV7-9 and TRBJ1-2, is DTGVSQNPRHKITKRGQNVTFRCDPISEHNRLYWYRQTLGQGPEFLTYFQNEAQLEKSRLLSDRFSAERPKGSFSTLEIQRTEQGDSAMYLCASSTGGKGYTFGSGTRLTVV.

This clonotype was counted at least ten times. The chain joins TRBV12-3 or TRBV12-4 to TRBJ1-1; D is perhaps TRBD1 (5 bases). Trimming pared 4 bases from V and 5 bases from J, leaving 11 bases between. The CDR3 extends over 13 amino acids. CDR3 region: CASSWGGGTEAFF. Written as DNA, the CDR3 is TGTGCCAGCAGTTGGGGGGGAGGTACTGAAGCTTTCTTT.

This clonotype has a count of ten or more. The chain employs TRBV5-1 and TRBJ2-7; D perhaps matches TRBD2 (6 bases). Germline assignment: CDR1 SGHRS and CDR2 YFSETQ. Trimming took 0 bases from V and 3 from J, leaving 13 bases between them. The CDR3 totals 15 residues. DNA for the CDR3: TGCGCCAGCAGCTTGGCAAGGGTCGGGGGCTACGAGCAGTACTTC. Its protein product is CASSLARVGGYEQYF.

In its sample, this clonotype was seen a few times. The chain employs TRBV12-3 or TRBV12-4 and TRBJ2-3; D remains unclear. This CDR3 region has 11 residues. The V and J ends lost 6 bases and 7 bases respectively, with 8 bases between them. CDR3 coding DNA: TGTGCCAGCAGGAAGACGAATACGCAGTATTTT. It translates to CASRKTNTQYF.

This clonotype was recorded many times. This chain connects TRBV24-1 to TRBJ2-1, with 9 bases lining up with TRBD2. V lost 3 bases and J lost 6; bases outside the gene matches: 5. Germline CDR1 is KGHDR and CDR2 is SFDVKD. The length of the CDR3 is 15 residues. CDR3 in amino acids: CATSDPSGTGNEQFF. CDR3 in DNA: TGTGCCACCAGTGATCCTAGCGGGACCGGCAATGAGCAGTTCTTC.